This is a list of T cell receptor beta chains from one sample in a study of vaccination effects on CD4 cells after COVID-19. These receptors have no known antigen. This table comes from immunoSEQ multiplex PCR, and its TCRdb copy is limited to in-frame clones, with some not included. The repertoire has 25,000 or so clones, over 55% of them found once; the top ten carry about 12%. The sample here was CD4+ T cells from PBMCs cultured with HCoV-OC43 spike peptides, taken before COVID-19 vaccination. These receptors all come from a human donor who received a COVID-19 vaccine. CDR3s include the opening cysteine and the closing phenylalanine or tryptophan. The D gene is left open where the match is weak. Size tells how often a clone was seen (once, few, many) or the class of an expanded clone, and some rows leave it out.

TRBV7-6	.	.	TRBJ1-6	TGTGCCAGCAGCGTACGGAGCTCCTATAATTCACCCCTCCACTTT	CASSVRSSYNSPLHF
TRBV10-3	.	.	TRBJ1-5	TGTGCCATCAGTGTTCAGGAGAATCAGCCCCAGCATTTT	CAISVQENQPQHF
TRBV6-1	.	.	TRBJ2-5	TGTGCCAGCAGTGAAGTCCAACAAGAGACCCAGTACTTC	CASSEVQQETQYF
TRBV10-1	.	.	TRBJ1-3	TGCGCCAGCAGTGACCCGGGCCACACCATATATTTT	CASSDPGHTIYF
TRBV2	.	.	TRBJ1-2	TGTGCCAGCACCTTCACGGCCTGGGAAGGCTACACCTTC	CASTFTAWEGYTF
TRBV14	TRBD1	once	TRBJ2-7	TGTGCCAGCAGCCATCCACAGGGGGCGAGGTCCTACGAGCAGTACTTC	CASSHPQGARSYEQYF
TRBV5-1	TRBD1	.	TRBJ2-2	TGCGCCAGCAGCTGGACCGGGACAGGGGCCAGCACCGGGGAGCTGTTTTTT	CASSWTGTGASTGELFF
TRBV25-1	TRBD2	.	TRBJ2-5	TGTGCCAGCCTACCAGCTAGCGGTAGCCAAGAGACCCAGTACTTC	CASLPASGSQETQYF
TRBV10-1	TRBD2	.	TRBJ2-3	TGCGCCAGCCGCGGCGGGGGGGTAGATACGCAGTATTTT	CASRGGGVDTQYF
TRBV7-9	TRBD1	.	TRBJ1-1	TGTGCCAGCAGCTCCCAGGGGGGGTTAACTGAAGCTTTCTTT	CASSSQGGLTEAFF
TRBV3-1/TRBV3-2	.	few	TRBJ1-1	TGTGCCAGCAGCCCCTGGACCGGGCAAGCTTTCTTT	CASSPWTGQAFF
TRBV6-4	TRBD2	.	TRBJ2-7	TGTGCCAGCAGTGTCACTAGCGGCTCCTACGAGCAGTACTTC	CASSVTSGSYEQYF
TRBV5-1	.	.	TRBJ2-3	TGCGCCAGCAGCTCTGGCAACAATCTGGATACGCAGTATTTT	CASSSGNNLDTQYF
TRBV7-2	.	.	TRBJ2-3	TGTGCCAGCAGCGCCAGGGGAGGTAGCGGCACAGATACGCAGTATTTT	CASSARGGSGTDTQYF
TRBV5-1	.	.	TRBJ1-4	TGCGCCAGCAGCTTGGTGGGGGGACGAGGTGAAAAACTGTTTTTT	CASSLVGGRGEKLFF
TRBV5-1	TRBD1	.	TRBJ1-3	TGCGCCAGCAGCCTGAAGACAGGGGGCTTCCGGGCTGGAGGAAACACCATATATTTT	CASSLKTGGFRAGGNTIYF
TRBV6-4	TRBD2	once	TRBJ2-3	TGTGCCAGCAGTGACGGGACTAGCGGGGGGGCAGATACGCAGTATTTT	CASSDGTSGGADTQYF
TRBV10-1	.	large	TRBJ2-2	TGCGCCAGCAGGGGTGGATTGGGGGACACCGGGGAGCTGTTTTTT	CASRGGLGDTGELFF
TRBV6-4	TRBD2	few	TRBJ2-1	TGTGCCAGCAGGCCTTTGACTAGCGGGATCCGAGATGGCTCCTACAATGAGCAGTTCTTC	CASRPLTSGIRDGSYNEQFF
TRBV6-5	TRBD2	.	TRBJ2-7	TGTGCCAGCAGCCGGACTAGCAGGGGCCCCTACGAGCAGTACTTC	CASSRTSRGPYEQYF
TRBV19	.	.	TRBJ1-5	TGTGCCAGTAGCTCGGGGGGCGCGTTGAGTCAGCCCCAGCATTTT	CASSSGGALSQPQHF
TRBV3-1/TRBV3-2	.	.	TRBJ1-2	TGTGCCAGCAGCCAAGATTCTGCCAGGGTGAATGGCTACACCTTC	CASSQDSARVNGYTF
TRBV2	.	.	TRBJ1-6	TGTGCCAGCAGGGACGGTTGGGATGTCTCACCCCTCCACTTT	CASRDGWDVSPLHF
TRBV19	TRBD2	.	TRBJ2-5	TGTGCCAGTAGTATAGTTTTTGTTTCGGGTACTAGCGGGGTTGAGACCCAGTACTTC	CASSIVFVSGTSGVETQYF
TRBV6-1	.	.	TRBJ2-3	TGTGCCAGCAGTGATGTGTCGGATACGCAGTATTTT	CASSDVSDTQYF
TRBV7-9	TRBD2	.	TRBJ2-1	TGTGCCAGCAGCTTTGGTGGGCTAGCGGGAGGGAGCGATGAGCAGTTCTTC	CASSFGGLAGGSDEQFF
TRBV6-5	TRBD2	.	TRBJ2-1	TGTGCCAGCTACGAACTAGCGGACAATGAGCAGTTCTTC	CASYELADNEQFF
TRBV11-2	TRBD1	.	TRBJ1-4	TGTGCCAGCAGCTTAGATTGGGCAGGGGGCTGGGCAACTAATGAAAAACTGTTTTTT	CASSLDWAGGWATNEKLFF
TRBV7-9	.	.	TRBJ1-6	TGTGCCAGCAGCGAAGGGGGGGGCGCAGAGCCCCTCCACTTT	CASSEGGGAEPLHF
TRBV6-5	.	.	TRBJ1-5	TGTGCCAGCTTTCGGGGCCCCAATCAGCCCCAGCATTTT	CASFRGPNQPQHF
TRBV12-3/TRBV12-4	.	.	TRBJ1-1	TGTGCCAGCTTACTAGGGGGGAACACTGAAGCTTTCTTT	CASLLGGNTEAFF
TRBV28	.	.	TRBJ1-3	TGTGCCAGCAGTGTAGGCAGCGAAGACACCATATATTTT	CASSVGSEDTIYF
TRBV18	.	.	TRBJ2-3	TGTGCCAGCTCACGGGGTTCTCGCACAGATACGCAGTATTTT	CASSRGSRTDTQYF
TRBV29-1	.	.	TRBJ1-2	TGCAGCGTTGTGGACAGTAACTATGGCTACACCTTC	CSVVDSNYGYTF
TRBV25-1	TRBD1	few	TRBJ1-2	TGTGCCAGCAGTGCCCAGACAGGGAGCTATGGCTACACCTTC	CASSAQTGSYGYTF
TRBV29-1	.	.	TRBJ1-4	TGCAGCGTTGAATCCGCCACAGACACCGGAATGAAAAGGCTGTTTTTT	CSVESATDTGMKRLFF
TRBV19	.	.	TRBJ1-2	TGTGCCAGTAGAAATATAGGTGAGGTTCTCGGCTACACCTTC	CASRNIGEVLGYTF
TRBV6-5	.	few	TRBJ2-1	TGTGCCAGCAGTTATTTAAGAGGGAAGGTGGATGAGCAGTTCTTC	CASSYLRGKVDEQFF
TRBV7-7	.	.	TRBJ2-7	TGTGCCAGCAGCCAGAACCTCTTCTACGAGCAGTACTTC	CASSQNLFYEQYF
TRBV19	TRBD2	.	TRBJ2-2	TGTGCCAGTAGTATCGGAAGCGGGAGGACGAACACCGGGGAGCTGTTTTTT	CASSIGSGRTNTGELFF
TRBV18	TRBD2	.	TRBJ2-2	TGTGCCAGCTCACCACGGGGACTAGCGGGAGAAACCGGGGAGCTGTTTTTT	CASSPRGLAGETGELFF
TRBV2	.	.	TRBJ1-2	TGTGCCAGCAGTTCGGACAGACCCTATGGCTACACCTTC	CASSSDRPYGYTF
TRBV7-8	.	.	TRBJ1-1	TGTGCCAGCAGCTTAGGTGGAGGGGCGCTGGTCGTGAACACTGAAGCTTTCTTT	CASSLGGGALVVNTEAFF
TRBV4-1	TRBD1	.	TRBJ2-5	TGCGCCAGCAGCCTCCCCAGGGGGTTTGACCAAGAGACCCAGTACTTC	CASSLPRGFDQETQYF
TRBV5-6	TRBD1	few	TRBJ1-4	TGTGCCAGCAGCTTGGACAGGGGGCATGAAAAACTGTTTTTT	CASSLDRGHEKLFF
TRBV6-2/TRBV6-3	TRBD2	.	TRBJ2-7	TGTGCCAGCAGTCCCCTAGCGGGAGGGAACGAGCAGTACTTC	CASSPLAGGNEQYF